Below, 26 T cell receptor beta chains from the same sample are listed, as sequenced in a study of T cells in Graves' hyperthyroidism and ophthalmopathy. RNA transcripts were the template for amplifying TCR beta CDR3 regions. RT-PCR in the first round (using the HTBI primer set) targeted the TCR CDR3. MiXCR was run by TCRdb on the multiplex PCR reads, yielding one entry per CDR3 protein. The table has approximately 530,000 distinct CDR3 sequences, 15% to 20% seen once; the top ten hold roughly 50%. Sequencing was carried out using blood. The receptors here all came from a middle-aged man with Graves' ophthalmopathy.

The chain employs TRBV5-6 and TRBJ2-3, with 7 bases fitting TRBD2. Germline loops: CDR1 SGHDT, CDR2 YYEEEE. The CDR3 loop spans 14 amino acids. V lost 3 bases, J lost 6 bases, and 7 bases stayed unmatched. CDR3 bases: TGTGCCAGCAGCTCACAGCGGGGTGGGGATACGCAGTATTTT. Its translation is CASSSQRGGDTQYF.

For this clonotype: The junction differs from germline at one of its ends, possibly a read error. This sequence joins TRBV5-1 and TRBJ2-7; D is undetermined. Germline assignment: CDR1 SGHRS and CDR2 YFSETQ. The length of the CDR3 is 11 residues. The CDR3 spells CANSLTYEQYF. The CDR3 DNA reads TGCGCCAACAGCTTAACCTACGAGCAGTACTTC.

This clonotype was recorded many times. The chain joins TRBV7-2 to TRBJ2-7, with 12 bases lining up with TRBD2. The germline CDR1 and CDR2 sequences are SGHTA and FQGNSA. V lost 5 bases, J lost 7 bases, and 6 bases stayed unmatched. The CDR3 has 14 amino acids. Here the CDR3 DNA reads TGTGCCAGCAGCGCGGGACTAGCGGGTTCGGAGCAGTACTTC. Protein product: CASSAGLAGSEQYF.

This clonotype was seen at least ten times. In DNA form, the CDR3 reads TGCGCCAGCAGCCAAAACAGGGGCTGGGGTAATGAGCAGTTCTTC. This codes for CASSQNRGWGNEQFF. This chain joins TRBV5-1 and TRBJ2-1, with 7 bases aligning to TRBD1. This CDR3 comprises 15 residues. Germline CDR1 SGHRS, CDR2 YFSETQ. V was pared by 4 bases and J by 7 bases, with 11 bases of the junction left unmatched.

V is TRBV7-8 and J is TRBJ2-5; 7 bases fit TRBD2. This CDR3 spans 15 amino acids. V shed 1 base and J 3 bases; nucleotides not matched to a gene: 5. CDR1 is SGHVS and CDR2 is FQNEAQ in the germline V gene. The CDR3 sequence: CASSLGGGNKETQYF. CDR3 DNA sequence: TGTGCCAGCAGCTTAGGGGGGGGAAATAAAGAGACCCAGTACTTC.

This clonotype was counted a few times. This sequence joins TRBV6-2 or TRBV6-3 and TRBJ2-5; D gene uncertain. The CDR3 loop spans 11 amino acids. Germline V gives CDR1 MNHEY, CDR2 SVGEGT. The V and J ends lost 8 bases and 5 bases respectively, with 9 bases between them. The CDR3, as DNA: TGTGCCAGCGCCCACGGCGAGACCCAGTACTTC. It encodes CASAHGETQYF.

The gene calls are TRBV9 and TRBJ2-5; D is ambiguous. The CDR3 is 15 amino acids. V shed 2 bases and J shed 1 base, with 12 bases lying between them. From germline, CDR1 is SGDLS and CDR2 YYNGEE. This chain's CDR3 is CASSVRHGTQETQYF. CDR3 sequence (DNA): TGTGCCAGCAGCGTCAGACATGGCACCCAAGAGACCCAGTACTTC. The full variable domain, rest sourced from reference TRBV9 and TRBJ2-5, is DSGVTQTPKHLITATGQRVTLRCSPRSGDLSVYWYQQSLDQGLQFLIQYYNGEERAKGNILERFSAQQFPDLHSELNLSSLELGDSALYFCASSVRHGTQETQYFGPGTRLLVL.

This clonotype was counted at least ten times. V usage is TRBV6-5 and J usage is TRBJ2-7, with a tentative D call TRBD1 (6 bases). This CDR3 has 13 residues. V shed 1 base and J shed 3 bases, with 7 bases lying between them. Per germline, CDR1 MNHEY and CDR2 SVGAGI. The DNA for the CDR3 is TGTGCCAGCAGTTACTTCAGGGGCTACGAGCAGTACTTC. The encoded protein is CASSYFRGYEQYF.

This clonotype was seen only a few times. The chain links TRBV2 to TRBJ1-5; the D gene is possibly TRBD1 (5 bases). The CDR3 loop spans 12 amino acids. Trimming shortened V by 7 bases and J by 7 bases, and 11 bases separated the two germline ends. The germline CDR1 and CDR2 sequences are SNHLY and FYNNEI. DNA for the CDR3: TGTGCCAGCAACGGGGGTCGGCAGCCCCAGCATTTT. Translating it yields CASNGGRQPQHF. Combining the CDR3 with reference TRBV2 and TRBJ1-5 gives the whole variable domain EPEVTQTPSHQVTQMGQEVILRCVPISNHLYFYWYRQILGQKVEFLVSFYNNEISEKSEIFDDQFSVERPDGSNFTLKIRSTKLEDSAMYFCASNGGRQPQHFGDGTRLSIL.

There are many counts of this clonotype. The chain links TRBV29-1 to TRBJ2-1; 9 nucleotides line up with TRBD2. The CDR3 loop spans 15 amino acids. CDR1 is SQVTM, CDR2 ANQGSEA, per germline. Trimming took 3 bases from V and 2 from J; bases not matched to a gene: 5. CDR3 residues: CSVEASGIPYNEQFF. CDR3 nucleotides: TGCAGCGTTGAGGCTAGCGGGATCCCCTACAATGAGCAGTTCTTC.

This clonotype occurred many times. The CDR3 DNA is TGCAGTGCTCCTAGCGGGAGTGATTACAATGAGCAGTTCTTC. Its translation is CSAPSGSDYNEQFF. V gene TRBV20-1 combines with J gene TRBJ2-1; 10 bases are shared with TRBD2. Trimming at V came to 5 bases and at J to 4 bases, leaving 5 bases not matched to a gene. Germline assignment: CDR1 DFQATT and CDR2 SNEGSKA (reference sequence). The CDR3 contains 14 residues.

The chain links TRBV19 to TRBJ1-1; TRBD1 matches at 8 bases. Germline lookup yields CDR1 LNHDA and CDR2 SQIVND (reference sequence). The junction had 3 bases not matched to a gene; V was cut back by 8 bases and J by 1 base. The CDR3 has 13 amino acids. CDR3 sequence (DNA): TGTGCCAGTCAGGGGGCGCGGAACACTGAAGCTTTCTTT. Its translation is CASQGARNTEAFF.

The chain uses TRBV27 and TRBJ2-5; D is perhaps TRBD1 (6 bases). The CDR3 is 12 residues long. The V end lost 8 bases, the J end lost 5 bases, and 12 bases lay between the germline ends. Germline CDR1 and CDR2: MNHEY and SMNVEV (reference sequence). The CDR3 here is CASRGGAETQYF. The CDR3 DNA reads as TGTGCCAGCCGAGGGGGTGCGGAGACCCAGTACTTC.

This clonotype turned up a few times. V and J are TRBV5-1 and TRBJ1-5, with D tentatively TRBD1 (5 bases). Between the trimmed V and J ends, which lost 4 bases and 0 bases, there was a span of 11 bases. Germline CDR1 is SGHRS and CDR2 is YFSETQ. This CDR3 has 15 residues. CDR3 sequence (DNA): TGCGCCAGCAGCCCCGTAGGGGATAGCAATCAGCCCCAGCATTTT. Translated: CASSPVGDSNQPQHF.

There are a few counts of this clonotype. The chain employs TRBV5-1 and TRBJ2-7; a weak D match, TRBD2 (6 bases). The germline V and J ends were trimmed by 4 bases and 2 bases, with 22 bases remaining between them. Germline CDR1 and CDR2: SGHRS and YFSETQ. The CDR3 is made up of 17 amino acids. The CDR3 loop reads CASSPTSGVAIAYEQYF. The CDR3 DNA is TGCGCCAGCAGCCCCACCTCGGGGGTAGCGATAGCCTACGAGCAGTACTTC.

V usage is TRBV6-5 and J usage is TRBJ2-1, with unresolved D. The CDR3 is 15 residues long. Trimming shortened V by 0 bases and J by 7 bases, and 13 bases separated the two germline ends. Germline values: CDR1 MNHEY, CDR2 SVGAGI. The CDR3 DNA is TGTGCCAGCAGTTACTCTGGTCAACCCGGAAATGAGCAGTTCTTC. Its translation: CASSYSGQPGNEQFF.

This rearrangement joins TRBV5-1 to TRBJ2-5; either TRBD1 or TRBD2 may fit D (5 bases each). The CDR3 runs to 16 residues. V lost 0 bases to trimming and J lost 5 bases, with 17 bases between them. Germline CDR1 and CDR2: SGHRS and YFSETQ. CDR3 residues: CASSLEGTLHEETQYF. The CDR3 DNA sequence: TGCGCCAGCAGCTTGGAAGGGACCCTACACGAGGAGACCCAGTACTTC.

A few counts support this clonotype. This chain connects TRBV5-6 to TRBJ2-1; maybe TRBD2 (7 bases). The CDR3 consists of 15 residues. CDR1 is SGHDT and CDR2 is YYEEEE in the germline V gene. V was clipped by 4 bases and J by 4 bases, with 15 bases between them. The chain's CDR3 is CASSTTGGSYNEQFF. CDR3 bases: TGTGCCAGCAGCACGACGGGGGGCTCTTACAATGAGCAGTTCTTC.

This clonotype showed up just a few times. CDR3 coding DNA: TGTGCCCTTCGAGGGGGGGGTGACGAGCAGTACTTC. Translating it yields CALRGGGDEQYF. The chain joins TRBV6-1 to TRBJ2-7, with D perhaps matching TRBD2 (7 bases). This CDR3 region has 12 residues. The germline CDR1 and CDR2 sequences are MNHNS and SASEGT. Trimming shortened V by 11 bases and J by 5 bases, and 16 bases separated the two germline ends.

The chain is built from TRBV3-1 and TRBJ1-4; possibly TRBD1 for D (5 bases). The CDR3 runs to 13 residues. In germline, CDR1 is LGHDT, CDR2 YNNKEL (reference sequence). V shed 5 bases and J shed 11 bases, with 15 bases lying between them. In DNA form, the CDR3 reads TGTGCCAGCAGCGGCACGGGGGGGGAGAAACTGTTTTTT. Protein sequence: CASSGTGGEKLFF.

This clonotype was detected ten times or more. The chain employs TRBV12-3 or TRBV12-4 and TRBJ1-1; a weak D match, TRBD1 (5 bases). V was shortened by 3 bases and J by 0 bases, with 8 bases between the two germline ends. The CDR3 totals 14 residues. The CDR3 sequence is CASSFGTVNTEAFF. CDR3 DNA sequence: TGTGCCAGCAGTTTTGGGACCGTGAACACTGAAGCTTTCTTT.

The sample holds a few counts of this clonotype. This chain's CDR3 is CASSPPTGIRGNTIYF. In DNA form, the CDR3 reads TGTGCCAGCTCACCACCCACAGGGATCCGTGGAAACACCATATATTTT. V and J are TRBV18 and TRBJ1-3, with D possibly TRBD1 on 6 matching bases. Deletions cut 0 bases from V and 3 bases from J, with 12 bases between. CDR1 is KGHSH and CDR2 is LQKENI in the germline V gene. The length of the CDR3 is 16 residues. Using reference TRBV18 and TRBJ1-3 for the parts outside the CDR3, the full variable domain is NAGVMQNPRHLVRRRGQEARLRCSPMKGHSHVYWYRQLPEEGLKFMVYLQKENIIDESGMPKERFSAEFPKEGPSILRIQQVVRGDSAAYFCASSPPTGIRGNTIYFGEGSWLTVV.

The rearrangement links TRBV27 to TRBJ1-5, with D uncertain. Trimming stripped 2 bases from V and 10 bases from J, with 12 bases between. The CDR3 runs to 13 residues. The germline V gene has CDR1 MNHEY and CDR2 SMNVEV (reference sequence). CDR3 in amino acids: CASSLTDGQPQHF. As DNA, the CDR3 is TGTGCCAGCAGTTTAACCGACGGTCAACCCCAGCATTTT.

The rearrangement links TRBV11-2 to TRBJ1-4; D is unresolved. The CDR3 totals 15 residues. V gave up 2 bases and J gave up 8 bases, with 15 bases separating them. Germline V CDR1 and CDR2: SGHAT, FQNNGV. CDR3: CASSLLLGLGEKLFF. The CDR3 DNA reads TGTGCCAGCAGCTTACTCCTGGGCCTAGGAGAAAAACTGTTTTTT. The whole variable domain, remainder taken from reference TRBV11-2 and TRBJ1-4, is EAGVAQSPRYKIIEKRQSVAFWCNPISGHATLYWYQQILGQGPKLLIQFQNNGVVDDSQLPKDRFSAERLKGVDSTLKIQPAKLEDSAVYLCASSLLLGLGEKLFFGSGTQLSVL.

This clonotype was observed a few times. A far larger clone is only one base removed, so a read error is likely. The rearrangement uses TRBV5-6 and TRBJ1-1; D is uncertain. V lost 2 bases and J 3 bases, leaving 5 bases between the germline ends. The V gene's germline CDR1 is SGHDT and CDR2 YYEEEE. CDR3 length equals 12 residues. CDR3 in DNA: TGTGCCAGCAGCTTCGGGGACACTGAAGCTTTCTTT. This codes for CASSFGDTEAFF.

The table lists this clonotype with many counts. The V gene is TRBV11-1, the J gene TRBJ2-5; perhaps TRBD1 as D (5 bases). The CDR3 spans 13 residues. Trimming removed 5 bases at V and 4 bases at J, with 11 bases between. CDR1 and CDR2 from the germline V gene are SGHAT and FQDESV (reference sequence). This chain's CDR3 is CASSPRTRETQYF. CDR3 DNA sequence: TGTGCCAGCAGCCCCCGGACACGAGAGACCCAGTACTTC.